Listed here are 8 T cell receptor beta chains from one sample, sequenced in a study of technical replicates of blood from several donors. Produced via immunoSEQ multiplex PCR; TCRdb's table is partial and in-frame only. Of around 90,000 clones in the sample, around 94% were seen once. Specimen: T cells isolated from PBMCs. These receptors came from a human donor in good health.

This chain joins TRBV2 and TRBJ2-3; 7 bases match TRBD1. This CDR3 has 15 amino acids. J gave up 5 bases and V 3 bases, and 8 bases lay outside the gene matches. Germline CDR1 SNHLY, CDR2 FYNNEI. CDR3 sequence (DNA): TGTGCCAGCAGTGAGCAAGCAACAGGGGAAGATACGCAGTATTTT. Amino acids: CASSEQATGEDTQYF.

The chain combines TRBV18 with TRBJ1-2; D is unresolved. Between the trimmed V and J ends, which lost 0 bases and 1 base, there was a span of 12 bases. CDR3 length: 16 residues. Per the germline V gene, CDR1 is KGHSH and CDR2 is LQKENI. The DNA for the CDR3 is TGTGCCAGCTCACCACCGGTAGGAGAGATTAACTATGGCTACACCTTC. Translating gives CASSPPVGEINYGYTF. Drawing the rest from reference TRBV18 and TRBJ1-2, the complete variable domain is NAGVMQNPRHLVRRRGQEARLRCSPMKGHSHVYWYRQLPEEGLKFMVYLQKENIIDESGMPKERFSAEFPKEGPSILRIQQVVRGDSAAYFCASSPPVGEINYGYTFGSGTRLTVV.

This chain links TRBV5-1 with TRBJ2-7, with TRBD2 identical over 9 bases. V was pared by 0 bases and J by 6 bases, with 10 bases of the junction left unmatched. The CDR3 consists of 16 residues. Germline CDR1 and CDR2: SGHRS and YFSETQ. DNA of the CDR3: TGCGCCAGCAGCTTGGTGTTGGGCGGGAGGGGAGGCGAGCAGTACTTC. It yields the protein CASSLVLGGRGGEQYF.

J is TRBJ1-2 and V is TRBV7-3; 7 positions match TRBD1. CDR3 length: 15 amino acids. Germline values: CDR1 SGHTA, CDR2 FQGTGA. Germline trimming cut 2 bases from V and 6 bases from J; bases unmatched to any gene: 9. The CDR3 region has the DNA TGTGCCAGCAGCTTATACGGGACAGCGACTGATGGCTACACCTTC. Translated, it gives CASSLYGTATDGYTF.

The chain combines TRBV9 with TRBJ1-1, with no clear D. V lost 2 bases, J lost 1 base, and 15 bases lay in between. CDR3 length: 16 amino acids. Per germline, CDR1 SGDLS and CDR2 YYNGEE. Here the CDR3 reads CASSVSTLTENTEAFF. CDR3 bases: TGTGCCAGCAGCGTGAGTACCCTAACAGAGAACACTGAAGCTTTCTTT.

This rearrangement joins TRBV18 to TRBJ2-7; 11 positions agree with TRBD2. This CDR3 has 18 amino acids. Germline CDR1 reads KGHSH; CDR2 reads LQKENI. V gave up 2 bases and J gave up 6 bases; unmatched junction bases: 15. The CDR3 nucleotides are TGTGCCAGCTCACCATGGGAGCTAGCGGGAGGAAAGTATGGCGAGCAGTACTTC. It translates to CASSPWELAGGKYGEQYF.

The V gene is TRBV7-8, the J gene TRBJ1-4; D is perhaps TRBD1 (6 bases). V was cut by 5 bases and J by 2 bases, with 15 bases left in between. The CDR3 length is 16 residues. Germline CDR1 reads SGHVS; CDR2 reads FQNEAQ. CDR3 DNA sequence: TGTGCCAGCAGCGTAAAAGGGGGGGGCACTAATGAAAAACTGTTTTTT. This encodes CASSVKGGGTNEKLFF.

The rearrangement links TRBV15 to TRBJ2-7; D perhaps matches TRBD2 (6 bases). CDR3 length equals 14 residues. Germline V gives CDR1 LNHNV, CDR2 YYDKDF (reference sequence). V was trimmed by 0 bases and J by 7 bases, leaving 13 bases between them. As DNA, the CDR3 is TGTGCCACCAGCAGAGATCGGGGGACCTTGGAGCAGTACTTC. Its translation is CATSRDRGTLEQYF.